A single count supports the clone carrying this TCR beta chain. Its antigen remains unidentified. Systemic immunosuppression or autoimmune disease history was grounds to exclude patients. This specimen comes from a study of OX40 agonist ivuxolimab in advanced cancers. Study conclusions and caveats: Among T cells, CD8+ cells averaged more expanded clones than CD4+ cells.

Assay used: immunoSEQ multiplex PCR; TCRdb lists only in-frame clones, some missing. The sample holds around 50,000 clones, about 90% seen once. V dropped 4 bases and J dropped 4 bases, with 9 bases sitting between them. The CDR3 sequence is 13 residues long. CDR1 is SGDLS and CDR2 is YYNGEE in the germline V gene. The sequenced sample was CD4+ or CD8+ T cells sorted from blood, obtained in a trial of the OX40 agonist ivuxolimab. This chain joins TRBV9 and TRBJ2-1; D may be TRBD1 (6 bases). This receptor was taken from an adult with an advanced solid tumor such as melanoma, head and neck, liver or kidney cancer. The CDR3 region has the DNA TGTGCCAGCAGCATACAGGGTTACAATGAGCAGTTCTTC. Amino acid sequence: CASSIQGYNEQFF.